Presented here are 15 T cell receptor beta chains from one specimen sequenced in a study of cytomegalovirus exposure and HLA in healthy donors. Some clones are missing from TCRdb's copy, which holds only in-frame ones; the method was immunoSEQ multiplex PCR. The sample holds about 360,000 clones, approximately 90% seen once. Sample: PBMCs. These receptors all come from a young woman in good health and CMV-seronegative.

The genes are TRBV27 and TRBJ1-1, with 8 bases aligning to TRBD1. The germline V gene encodes CDR1 MNHEY and CDR2 SMNVEV (reference sequence). The length of the CDR3 is 19 residues. The V segment lost 4 bases and the J segment 0 bases; nucleotides outside the gene matches: 16. The CDR3 nucleotides are TGTGCCAGCAGTTCCCCCTCAGGGGGCGCCTACATCTTGAACACTGAAGCTTTCTTT. It codes for CASSSPSGGAYILNTEAFF.

The chain is built from TRBV27 and TRBJ2-3; 8 bases map to TRBD2. The CDR3 extends over 15 amino acids. With V trimmed by 4 bases and J by 2 bases, 5 bases remained unmatched. The germline gives CDR1 MNHEY, CDR2 SMNVEV (reference sequence). DNA of the CDR3: TGTGCCAGCAGTTCCTTAGCGGGACCCACAGATACGCAGTATTTT. Protein product: CASSSLAGPTDTQYF.

V and J are TRBV5-6 and TRBJ2-1; TRBD1 matches at 8 bases. Losses at the gene ends were 0 bases for V and 8 bases for J; bases not matched to a gene: 7. Germline V CDR1 and CDR2: SGHDT, YYEEEE. The CDR3 totals 15 residues. The DNA for the CDR3 is TGTGCCAGCAGCTTGGTTGGCAGGGGGCGGGATGAGCAGTTCTTC. Its protein is CASSLVGRGRDEQFF.

The chain is built from TRBV9 and TRBJ1-1, with a possible D match to TRBD1 (5 bases). Germline V gene data show CDR1 as SGDLS and CDR2 as YYNGEE. The CDR3 has 12 amino acids. Trimming stripped 1 base from V and 6 bases from J, with 7 bases between. CDR3 DNA: TGTGCCAGCAGCGTACCAGGGTCTGAAGCTTTCTTT. This codes for CASSVPGSEAFF.

The chain joins TRBV19 to TRBJ1-5; D possibly corresponds to TRBD1 (5 bases). Germline V gene lookup returns CDR1 LNHDA and CDR2 SQIVND (reference sequence). This CDR3 contains 13 residues. V gave up 8 bases and J gave up 4 bases, with 12 bases separating them. The CDR3 nucleotides read TGTGCCAGTCGAGACAGTTCGAATCAGCCCCAGCATTTT. It codes for CASRDSSNQPQHF.

This chain joins TRBV5-6 and TRBJ2-2; TRBD2 agrees at 11 bases. CDR1 SGHDT and CDR2 YYEEEE come from the germline V gene. The CDR3 consists of 16 residues. After removal of 2 bases from V and 5 bases from J, the junction contained 5 bases not matched to a gene. CDR3 in DNA: TGTGCCAGCAGCTTTAGGACTAGCGGGCTTACCGGGGAGCTGTTTTTT. Translation gives CASSFRTSGLTGELFF.

This chain links TRBV6-1 with TRBJ2-6; D might be TRBD1 (5 bases). Germline CDR1 is MNHNS and CDR2 is SASEGT. This CDR3 comprises 14 residues. The CDR3 nucleotides read TGTGTTCTGACAGTCCTCTCTGGGGCCAACGTCCTGACTTTC. Translated: CVLTVLSGANVLTF.

The chain joins TRBV6-5 to TRBJ1-2; TRBD1 aligns across 10 bases. This CDR3 has 16 residues. The germline CDR1 and CDR2 sequences are MNHEY and SVGAGI. V trimming: 0 bases; J trimming: 8 bases; junction bases outside the gene matches: 9. The CDR3 loop is CASSYSIGQGVIGYTF. The DNA for the CDR3 is TGTGCCAGCAGTTACTCTATAGGACAGGGGGTTATCGGCTACACCTTC.

This clone was observed a few times. This chain joins TRBV7-9 and TRBJ2-2; no reliable D call. Germline CDR1 is SEHNR and CDR2 is FQNEAQ (reference sequence). Between the trimmed V and J ends, which lost 5 bases and 5 bases, there was a span of 3 bases. CDR3 size: 11 residues. For the CDR3, the DNA is TGTGCCAGCAGCACAACCGGGGAGCTGTTTTTT. This translates into CASSTTGELFF.

The J gene is TRBJ2-1, the V gene TRBV2, with D possibly being TRBD2 (6 bases). The length of the CDR3 is 15 residues. Trimming cost V 5 bases and J 0 bases, with 11 bases left between them. Germline V gene lookup returns CDR1 SNHLY and CDR2 FYNNEI. The CDR3 nucleotides read TGTGCCAGCAGTTTGGGGGGTAACTCCTACAATGAGCAGTTCTTC. This sequence encodes CASSLGGNSYNEQFF.

This clone was seen a handful of times. The chain uses TRBV6-4 and TRBJ2-3, with a tentative D call TRBD2 (6 bases). The CDR3 consists of 14 residues. Trimming removed 8 bases from V and 4 bases from J, with 16 bases in between. Germline CDR1 reads MRHNA; CDR2 reads SNTAGT. In DNA form, the CDR3 reads TGTGCCAGCGCCATGGAGGGCCACGCAGATACGCAGTATTTT. Translating gives CASAMEGHADTQYF.

This chain links TRBV2 with TRBJ2-3; 9 bases agree with TRBD2. Germline trimming cut 4 bases from V and 3 bases from J; bases unmatched to any gene: 5. The CDR3 length is 15 residues. Germline V lookup: CDR1 SNHLY, CDR2 FYNNEI. The CDR3 loop reads CASSAAGGPTDTQYF. CDR3 in DNA: TGTGCCAGCAGTGCGGCGGGGGGGCCTACAGATACGCAGTATTTT.

The CDR3 sequence: CASSQGGLNEKLFF. The CDR3 bases are TGTGCCAGCAGCCAGGGGGGCCTTAATGAAAAACTGTTTTTT. This chain uses TRBV13 with TRBJ1-4, with 7 bases aligning to TRBD1. The CDR3 has 14 residues. J gave up 4 bases and V 5 bases, and 4 bases lay outside the gene matches. The germline gives CDR1 PRHDT, CDR2 FYEKMQ (reference sequence). Full variable domain (outside the CDR3, taken from reference TRBV13 and TRBJ1-4): AAGVIQSPRHLIKEKRETATLKCYPIPRHDTVYWYQQGPGQDPQFLISFYEKMQSDKGSIPDRFSAQQFSDYHSELNMSSLELGDSALYFCASSQGGLNEKLFFGSGTQLSVL.

The rearrangement links TRBV9 to TRBJ2-5; 8 nucleotides match TRBD1. Per germline, CDR1 SGDLS and CDR2 YYNGEE. The CDR3 is made up of 13 amino acids. The ends lost 4 bases at V and 5 bases at J; junction bases unmatched: 4. CDR3 in amino acids: CASSQYRGETQYF. The CDR3 DNA reads as TGTGCCAGCAGCCAATACAGGGGGGAGACCCAGTACTTC.

This chain connects TRBV10-3 to TRBJ2-3; 7 bases match TRBD2. In germline, CDR1 is ENHRY, CDR2 SYGVKD. J lost 8 bases, V lost 3 bases, and 5 bases had no gene match. This CDR3 contains 13 residues. CDR3 DNA: TGTGCCATCAGTGAAACTAGCGAAGGTACGCAGTATTTT. It translates to CAISETSEGTQYF.